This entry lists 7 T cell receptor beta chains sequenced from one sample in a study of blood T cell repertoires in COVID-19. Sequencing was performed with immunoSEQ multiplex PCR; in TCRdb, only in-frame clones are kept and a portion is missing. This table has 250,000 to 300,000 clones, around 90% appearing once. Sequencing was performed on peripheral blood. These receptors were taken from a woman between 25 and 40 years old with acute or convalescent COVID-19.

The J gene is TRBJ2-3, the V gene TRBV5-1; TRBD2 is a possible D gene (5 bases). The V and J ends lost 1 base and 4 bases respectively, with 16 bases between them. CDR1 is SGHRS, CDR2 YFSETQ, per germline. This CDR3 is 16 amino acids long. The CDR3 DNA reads TGCGCCAGCAGCTTGATTCCGGCGGGTGGTCCAGATACGCAGTATTTT. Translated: CASSLIPAGGPDTQYF.

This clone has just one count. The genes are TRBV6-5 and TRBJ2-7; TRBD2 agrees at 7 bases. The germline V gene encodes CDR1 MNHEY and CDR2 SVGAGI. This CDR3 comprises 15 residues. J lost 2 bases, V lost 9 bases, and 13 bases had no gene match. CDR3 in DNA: TGTGCCAGTCCACATTCCCAGAGCGGGACCTACGAGCAGTACTTC. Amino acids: CASPHSQSGTYEQYF.

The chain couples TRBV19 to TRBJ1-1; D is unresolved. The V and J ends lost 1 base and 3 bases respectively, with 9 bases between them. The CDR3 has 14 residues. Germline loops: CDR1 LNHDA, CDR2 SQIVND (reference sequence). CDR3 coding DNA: TGTGCCAGTAGTATAGGACCCCGGGACACTGAAGCTTTCTTT. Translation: CASSIGPRDTEAFF.

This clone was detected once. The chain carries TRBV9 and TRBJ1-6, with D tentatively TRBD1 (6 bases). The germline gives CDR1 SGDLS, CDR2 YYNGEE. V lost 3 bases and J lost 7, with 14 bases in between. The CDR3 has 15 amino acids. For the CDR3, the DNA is TGTGCCAGCAGCGCCCTACAGGGCACAAATTCACCCCTCCACTTT. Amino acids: CASSALQGTNSPLHF.

The CDR3: CASSLVGREWYEQYF. Here the CDR3 DNA reads TGTGCCAGCAGCTTAGTCGGACGGGAGTGGTACGAGCAGTACTTC. The rearrangement uses TRBV7-9 and TRBJ2-7, with D tentatively TRBD2 (6 bases). The germline V and J ends were trimmed by 1 base and 4 bases, with 14 bases remaining between them. CDR3 length equals 15 residues. Germline V gene data show CDR1 as SEHNR and CDR2 as FQNEAQ (reference sequence).

CDR3 loop: CASSQDGRASQYF. The CDR3 DNA reads TGCGCCAGCAGCCAAGACGGCAGGGCTAGTCAGTACTTC. This chain uses TRBV4-1 with TRBJ2-7, with a tentative D call TRBD1 (5 bases). The CDR3 runs to 13 residues. Trimming removed 0 bases from V and 10 bases from J, with 13 bases in between. In germline, CDR1 is MGHRA, CDR2 YSYEKL.

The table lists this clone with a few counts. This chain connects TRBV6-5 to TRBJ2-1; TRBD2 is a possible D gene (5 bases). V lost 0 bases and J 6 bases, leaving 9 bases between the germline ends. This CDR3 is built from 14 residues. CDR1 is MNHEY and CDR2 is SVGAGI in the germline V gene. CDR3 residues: CASSYSRASNEQFF. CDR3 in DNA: TGTGCCAGCAGTTACTCGAGGGCCAGCAATGAGCAGTTCTTC.